Presented here are 17 T cell receptor beta chains from one specimen sequenced in a study of T-cell memory formation after mild COVID-19. Using its own MiXCR run on the 5' RACE reads, TCRdb lists one record per CDR3 protein. The sample lists 270,000 or so distinct CDR3 sequences, more than 15% occurring once. Sequencing was done on a sample of PBMCs or a T cell subset sorted from them (not recorded which). These receptor sequences come from a man between 18 and 35 years old who had mild COVID-19 (a few samples of this study predate the infection). Cell type and time point are not known.

This clonotype has only a few counts. The chain couples TRBV2 to TRBJ2-1; D gene unclear. Deletions cut 2 bases from V and 12 bases from J, with 14 bases between. Germline-derived CDR1 and CDR2 are SNHLY and FYNNEI. This CDR3 is built from 13 residues. The CDR3 nucleotides read TGTGCCAGCAGTGAACCGCTAAATCAGAGGCAGTTCTTC. Translated, it gives CASSEPLNQRQFF.

CDR3 residues: CASRSPGTGYEQYV. The CDR3 nucleotides read TGTGCCAGCAGAAGCCCCGGGACAGGATACGAGCAGTACGTC. The chain uses TRBV6-2 or TRBV6-3 and TRBJ2-7; 8 bases agree with TRBD1. The CDR3 runs to 14 residues. CDR1 and CDR2 from the germline V gene are MNHEY and SVGEGT. The J segment lost 4 bases and the V segment lost 6 bases, leaving 8 bases of the junction unmatched.

The chain couples TRBV4-1 to TRBJ1-2; D possibly corresponds to TRBD1 (6 bases). CDR1 and CDR2 from the germline V gene are MGHRA and YSYEKL. The CDR3 is made up of 13 amino acids. The germline V and J ends were trimmed by 2 bases and 7 bases, with 11 bases remaining between them. This CDR3 is CASSQLTGGGYTF. The CDR3 DNA reads as TGCGCCAGCAGCCAATTGACAGGTGGTGGCTACACCTTC.

This chain joins TRBV19 and TRBJ2-7; D is ambiguous. CDR3 length: 13 residues. Trimming shortened V by 1 base and J by 3 bases, and 7 bases separated the two germline ends. Germline values: CDR1 LNHDA, CDR2 SQIVND (reference sequence). This CDR3 reads CASSIGWNYEQYF. Written as DNA, the CDR3 is TGTGCCAGTAGTATAGGATGGAACTACGAGCAGTACTTC.

This clonotype was counted at least ten times. The rearrangement uses TRBV7-9 and TRBJ2-1; 8 positions match TRBD2. Per germline, CDR1 SEHNR and CDR2 FQNEAQ (reference sequence). The CDR3 spans 13 residues. The junction had 6 bases not matched to a gene; V was cut back by 6 bases and J by 8 bases. The CDR3 DNA reads as TGTGCCAGCAGGGGTAGCGGGAAGGATGAGCAGTTCTTC. Amino acids: CASRGSGKDEQFF.

The sample holds a few counts of this clonotype. This chain uses TRBV18 with TRBJ2-3; D possibly matches TRBD1 or TRBD2 (6 bases each). This CDR3 comprises 18 residues. Germline CDR1 and CDR2: KGHSH and LQKENI. V dropped 4 bases and J dropped 0 bases, with 20 bases sitting between them. Here the CDR3 DNA reads TGTGCCAGCTCACTGCGGCGGGGCAGGGGATCTAGCACAGATACGCAGTATTTT. It encodes CASSLRRGRGSSTDTQYF.

V gene TRBV7-2 combines with J gene TRBJ1-5, with 9 positions matching TRBD1. The V segment lost 4 bases and the J segment 5 bases; nucleotides outside the gene matches: 3. The CDR3 is 14 amino acids. Germline CDR1 is SGHTA and CDR2 is FQGNSA. The CDR3 sequence is CASSSTGGHQPQHF. The CDR3 DNA is TGTGCCAGCAGCTCGACAGGGGGTCATCAGCCCCAGCATTTT.

This clonotype was seen more than once but under ten times. The V call is TRBV7-9, the J call TRBJ2-3; 7 bases agree with TRBD1. CDR1 is SEHNR and CDR2 is FQNEAQ in the germline V gene (reference sequence). V trimming: 2 bases; J trimming: 6 bases; junction bases outside the gene matches: 17. This CDR3 is built from 18 residues. CDR3 residues: CASSLSPGQLYVTDTQYF. CDR3 DNA: TGTGCCAGCAGCTTATCCCCGGGACAGCTATACGTGACTGATACGCAGTATTTT. The full variable domain, completed using reference TRBV7-9 and TRBJ2-3, is DTGVSQNPRHKITKRGQNVTFRCDPISEHNRLYWYRQTLGQGPEFLTYFQNEAQLEKSRLLSDRFSAERPKGSFSTLEIQRTEQGDSAMYLCASSLSPGQLYVTDTQYFGPGTRLTVL.

This clonotype showed up just a few times. The chain combines TRBV7-9 with TRBJ2-5; possibly TRBD1 for D (6 bases). Between the trimmed V and J ends, which lost 0 bases and 5 bases, there was a span of 10 bases. Germline CDR1 reads SEHNR; CDR2 reads FQNEAQ (reference sequence). The CDR3 length is 14 residues. CDR3 sequence (DNA): TGTGCCAGCAGCTTAGCGCAGGGGCTGGAGACCCAGTACTTC. This encodes CASSLAQGLETQYF.

The gene calls are TRBV5-1 and TRBJ2-7; no definite D call. Trimming stripped 0 bases from V and 0 bases from J, with 10 bases between. The V gene's germline CDR1 is SGHRS and CDR2 YFSETQ. This CDR3 has 15 residues. CDR3 nucleotides: TGCGCCAGCAGCTTGGTGGGCCTGAGCTCCTACGAGCAGTACTTC. This sequence encodes CASSLVGLSSYEQYF.

This clonotype was detected a few times. The genes are TRBV9 and TRBJ2-1; 11 nucleotides match TRBD2. V shed 3 bases, J shed 8 bases, and the junction held 4 bases outside the gene matches. Germline V gene sequence: CDR1 SGDLS, CDR2 YYNGEE. The CDR3 length is 14 residues. DNA for the CDR3: TGTGCCAGCAGCGCCCAGACTAGCGGGGATGAGCAGTTCTTC. Residues: CASSAQTSGDEQFF.

The chain uses TRBV15 and TRBJ1-2; the match to TRBD1 covers 7 bases. The CDR3 has 14 amino acids. After removal of 5 bases from V and 4 bases from J, the junction contained 7 bases not matched to a gene. CDR1 is LNHNV and CDR2 is YYDKDF in the germline V gene (reference sequence). The CDR3 reads CATSGRQGGYGYTF. CDR3 nucleotide sequence: TGTGCCACCAGCGGTCGACAGGGAGGCTATGGCTACACCTTC.

The chain joins TRBV5-1 to TRBJ1-1; 7 bases line up with TRBD1. This CDR3 has 15 residues. The germline V gene has CDR1 SGHRS and CDR2 YFSETQ. Losses at the gene ends were 2 bases for V and 5 bases for J; bases not matched to a gene: 9. The CDR3 region is CASSLLQGVGTEAFF. In nucleotides, the CDR3 is TGCGCCAGCAGCTTACTTCAGGGGGTCGGTACTGAAGCTTTCTTT.

This chain connects TRBV12-3 or TRBV12-4 to TRBJ2-3, with D perhaps TRBD2 (5 bases). This CDR3 comprises 16 residues. The V gene lost 3 bases and the J gene lost 2 bases, with 15 bases spanning the gap. Written as DNA, the CDR3 is TGTGCCAGCAGTTTTCCCGCGGGCCGCCCCACAGATACGCAGTATTTT. Translating it yields CASSFPAGRPTDTQYF.

This clonotype was seen only a few times. The chain carries TRBV20-1 and TRBJ1-3; 8 nucleotides line up with TRBD1. There are 18 residues in the CDR3. Germline CDR1 reads DFQATT; CDR2 reads SNEGSKA (reference sequence). The J segment lost 1 base and the V segment lost 1 base, leaving 12 bases of the junction unmatched. The CDR3 loop is CSARVDRGLSRSGNTIYF. DNA of the CDR3: TGCAGTGCTAGAGTCGACAGGGGACTTTCTCGTTCTGGAAACACCATATATTTT.

The V and J genes are TRBV18 and TRBJ2-5, with D possibly being TRBD2 (5 bases). In germline, CDR1 is KGHSH, CDR2 LQKENI. The CDR3 covers 15 residues. The V and J ends lost 3 bases and 1 base respectively, with 12 bases between them. The CDR3: CASSPGAALQETQYF. DNA for the CDR3: TGTGCCAGCTCACCGGGAGCGGCACTCCAAGAGACCCAGTACTTC.

This clonotype was observed a few times. This CDR3 is CASSLVEGFAGSPLHF. In DNA form, the CDR3 reads TGTGCCAGCAGCTTAGTGGAAGGGTTCGCGGGTTCACCCCTCCACTTT. This chain uses TRBV7-9 with TRBJ1-6; D gene unclear. V lost 1 base and J 9 bases, leaving 16 bases between the germline ends. CDR3 length: 16 residues. Germline lookup yields CDR1 SEHNR and CDR2 FQNEAQ (reference sequence).